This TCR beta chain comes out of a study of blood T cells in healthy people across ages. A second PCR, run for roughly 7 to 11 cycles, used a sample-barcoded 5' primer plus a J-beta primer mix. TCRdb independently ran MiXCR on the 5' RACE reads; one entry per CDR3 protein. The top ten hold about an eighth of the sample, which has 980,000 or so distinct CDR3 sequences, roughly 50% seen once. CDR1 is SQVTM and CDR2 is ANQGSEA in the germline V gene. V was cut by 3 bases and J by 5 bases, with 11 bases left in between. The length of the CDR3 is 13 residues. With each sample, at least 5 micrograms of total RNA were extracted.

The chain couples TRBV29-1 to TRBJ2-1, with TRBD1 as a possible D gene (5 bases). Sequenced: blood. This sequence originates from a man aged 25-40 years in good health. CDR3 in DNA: TGCAGCGTTGACCCTGGGGCAGACAATGAGCAGTTCTTC. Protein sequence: CSVDPGADNEQFF.